The present entry profiles one T cell receptor (beta chain) with its context. The antigen it recognizes is unknown. Base qualities are missing; no much larger clone stands one base away. CDR1 MGHDK and CDR2 SYGVNS were looked up in the germline V gene. Trimming removed 4 bases from V and 8 bases from J; the gene matches leave 8 bases unexplained. The CDR3 spans 14 residues, from the cysteine through the phenylalanine. Just the 42-base CDR3 DNA is kept, in frame starting at base 1. Full-length TCR variable regions were amplified by 5' RACE PCR with constant-region reverse primers, and semi-nested PCR with Nested Universal Primer A was subsequently performed. The ReliaPrep RNA Cell Miniprep System was used to extract total RNA, which was then reverse transcribed into 5'RACE-ready cDNA with the SMARTer RACE 5'/3' Kit. Multiplex adaptors were used to barcode the full-length TCR alpha and beta libraries, which were then sequenced on an Illumina MiSeq. For the original study's pipeline: For each of nine subset-tissue groups, sequencing data from the five patients were pooled, and the groups were compared by unsupervised clustering of TCR gene usage. Repertoire similarity was calculated with the Morisita-Horn index, weighting shared sequences by their contribution to each repertoire. TCRdb trimmed public reads at Q25 via fastp, called clones via MiXCR and kept in-frame beta chains. Each CDR3 protein gets just one entry, which takes the most common genes and DNA from the rows behind it. These V and J calls rely on TCRdb rather than the paper's analysis. The sample includes about 54,000 distinct CDR3 sequences, with roughly 18% observed a single time. The leading ten clones occupy 2% to 2.5% of the sample.

These data come from a study (dated by TCRdb to the mid-2010s). Looking at the study overall: The study set out to test whether tumor-infiltrating Tregs in breast cancer get recruited from blood Tregs or are instead converted in situ from other CD4+ T cell subsets. What the authors observed across the whole study: Tumor-infiltrating Treg TCR alpha and beta sequences overlapped most with tumor naive CD4+ T cells, then with blood naive CD4+ T cells. Validation in the larger cohort was restricted to a single TCR beta V-J rearrangement rather than whole repertoires. Tumor memory CD4+ T cell TCR gene usage clustered with blood and lymph node memory CD4+ cells and lymph node naive CD4+ cells.

The Miltenyi Naive CD4+ T Cell Isolation kit was used to purify naive CD4+ T cells, and Tregs were depleted with CD25 microbeads. Tregs, naive and memory CD4+ T cells from tumor, blood and ipsilateral draining lymph nodes of a handful of breast cancer patients underwent full-length TCR alpha and beta sequencing. Ficoll density gradient centrifugation was used to isolate mononuclear cells from either lymph nodes or roughly 50 ml of peripheral blood. A purity exceeding 90% was confirmed by FACS for the sorted cell populations. The origin of this receptor is a female donor with breast cancer. Sequenced input: naive CD4+ T cells sorted from blood. The label giving this sample's cell subset or site can be read as: naive CD4+ T cells, CD4+CD45RA+CD25-. Rearrangement joined TRBV25-1 to TRBJ2-1; 7 bases in the middle match TRBD1. CDR3 region: CASSVGQASHEQFF. The sequence in DNA is TGTGCCAGCAGTGTTGGACAGGCTTCGCATGAGCAGTTCTTC.